This entry is about one T cell receptor (beta chain). Its antigen is still unknown. Germline V CDR1 and CDR2: SNHLY, FYNNEI. CDR3 length: 12 residues. Trimming stripped 9 bases from V and 6 bases from J, with 15 bases between. This entry is derived from a study of T-cell memory formation after mild COVID-19. Study as a whole: Clustering of TCRs was largely donor specific.

Broader study findings: Largely, contracting CD4+ clones fell within CM and EM, and contracting CD8+ clones within EMRA. Clones that contracted from day 15 to 85 were balanced CD4/CD8, while later expanders leaned CD4+.

The TCR alpha and TCR beta cDNA libraries, bearing sample barcodes and UMIs, were generated by 5'RACE using constant-segment primers. TCRdb independently ran MiXCR on the 5' RACE reads; one entry per CDR3 protein. The sample carries 350,000 or so distinct CDR3 sequences, over 20% recorded once. Sequenced sample: PBMCs or a T cell subset sorted from them (not recorded which). The chain combines TRBV2 with TRBJ2-7, with D perhaps TRBD1 or TRBD2 (7 bases each). The clonotype comes from an adult woman who had mild COVID-19 (a few samples of this study predate the infection). Cell type and time point are not known. As DNA, the CDR3 is TGTGCCAGGGACAGGTCGGGGGGCGAGCAGTACTTC. This codes for CARDRSGGEQYF.